This TCR beta chain derives from a study of blood T cells in healthy people across ages. Study outcomes and limitations: Compared with aged donors, long-lived donors showed fewer expanded clones, suggesting selection.

This clonotype appeared a few times. The antigen remains undetermined. Next came a second PCR, run for about 6 to 12 cycles, which used a sample-barcoded 5' primer along with a J-beta primer mix. TCRdb reprocessed the 5' RACE reads with MiXCR, giving one entry per CDR3 protein. Of some 560,000 distinct CDR3 sequences in the sample, about 29% were seen once. Per the germline V gene, CDR1 is SGHRS and CDR2 is YFSETQ. The junction had 3 bases not matched to a gene; V was cut back by 1 base and J by 0 bases. The CDR3 has 15 amino acids. Every donor provided around 9.3 milliliters of peripheral blood. Total RNA amounts of at least 6 micrograms were extracted per sample. This sample also belongs to another study, concerning T cells of mothers and their children. That investigation notes: Thymic selection shapes TCR recombination output in related pairs, and it does so similarly in unrelated pairs.

This chain connects TRBV5-1 to TRBJ2-5; TRBD2 agrees at 7 bases. The sequence came from a boy aged 2-15 years in good health. The sequencing sample was made of blood. The CDR3: CASSLRGSDQETQYF. In nucleotides, the CDR3 is TGCGCCAGCAGCTTGCGCGGGAGCGACCAAGAGACCCAGTACTTC. The full variable domain, in which reference TRBV5-1 and TRBJ2-5 provide the parts outside the CDR3, is KAGVTQTPRYLIKTRGQQVTLSCSPISGHRSVSWYQQTPGQGLQFLFEYFSETQRNKGNFPGRFSGRQFSNSRSEMNVSTLELGDSALYLCASSLRGSDQETQYFGPGTRLLVL.